This T cell receptor beta chain was recovered during a study of blood T cell repertoires in COVID-19. The V and J ends lost 4 bases and 5 bases, in that order; junction bases with no gene match: 6. The CDR3 spans 15 residues. Per germline, CDR1 SGHTA and CDR2 FQGNSA. Only in-frame clones appear in the TCRdb table, and some are missing; sequencing was by immunoSEQ multiplex PCR. Of around 80,000 clones listed, 75% to 95% are singletons. The rearrangement joins TRBV7-2 to TRBJ1-4, with TRBD1 matching over 8 bases. The source of this sequence is a woman of 80 years or more with acute or convalescent COVID-19. The sample consisted of peripheral blood. CDR3 sequence (DNA): TGTGCCAGCAGCTCTCGGACAGGGCTAAATGAAAAACTGTTTTTT. It translates to CASSSRTGLNEKLFF.